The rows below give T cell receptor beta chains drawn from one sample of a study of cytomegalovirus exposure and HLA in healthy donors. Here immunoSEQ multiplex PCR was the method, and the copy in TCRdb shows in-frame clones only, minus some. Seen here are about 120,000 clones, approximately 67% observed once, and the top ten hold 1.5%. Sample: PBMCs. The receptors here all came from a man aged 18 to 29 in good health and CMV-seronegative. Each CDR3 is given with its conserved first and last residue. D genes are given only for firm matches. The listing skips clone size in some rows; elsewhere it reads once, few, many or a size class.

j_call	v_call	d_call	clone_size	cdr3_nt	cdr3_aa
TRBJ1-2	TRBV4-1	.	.	TGCGCCAGCAGCCAAGATTCCGACTATGGCTACACCTTC	CASSQDSDYGYTF
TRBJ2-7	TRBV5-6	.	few	TGTGCCAGCAGATTAGACCCGGGAATGACCCACGAGCAGTACTTC	CASRLDPGMTHEQYF
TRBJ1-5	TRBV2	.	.	TGTGCCAGCAGTGGGTACAGGCCCAATCAGCCCCAGCATTTT	CASSGYRPNQPQHF
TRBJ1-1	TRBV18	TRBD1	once	TGTGCCAGCTCACCCCGGGGACAGGGTGTTTCTGAAGCTTTCTTT	CASSPRGQGVSEAFF
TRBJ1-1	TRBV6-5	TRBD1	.	TGTGCCAGCAGTGACAGGGCCCTGAACACTGAAGCTTTCTTT	CASSDRALNTEAFF
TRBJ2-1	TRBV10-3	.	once	TGTGCCATCAGTGACGGCGGGCCCCCGAGGGCCTACAATGAGCAGTTCTTC	CAISDGGPPRAYNEQFF
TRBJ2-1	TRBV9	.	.	TGTGCCAGCAGCGTAGCTCTAGCTGGGGATATTCTCTACAATGAGCAGTTCTTC	CASSVALAGDILYNEQFF
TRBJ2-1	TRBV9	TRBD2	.	TGTGCCAGCAGCGTAGGGGCTAGCGGGAGTAGCAATGAGCAGTTCTTC	CASSVGASGSSNEQFF
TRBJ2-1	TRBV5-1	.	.	TGCGCCAGCAGCTTGGAGGCTAGTTTGGGGCAGTTCTTC	CASSLEASLGQFF
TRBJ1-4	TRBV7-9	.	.	TGTGCCAGCAGCTCCTTGGAAGGGGGGGGCATAAATGAAAAACTGTTTTTT	CASSSLEGGGINEKLFF
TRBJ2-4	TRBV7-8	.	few	TGTGCCAGCAGCTTAGTAGGAGGTAACATTCAGTACTTC	CASSLVGGNIQYF
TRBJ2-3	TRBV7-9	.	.	TGTGCCAGCAGCTACAGGGTGGATACGCAGTATTTT	CASSYRVDTQYF
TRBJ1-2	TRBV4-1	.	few	TGCGCCAGCAGCCAAGATGCGGAGCTACAGGCTAACTATGGCTACACCTTC	CASSQDAELQANYGYTF
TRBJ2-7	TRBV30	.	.	TGTGCCTGGAGAGGGGAATACGAGCAGTACTTC	CAWRGEYEQYF
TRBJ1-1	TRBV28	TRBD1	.	TGTGCCAGCAGTATGACAGGGAATGAAGCTTTCTTT	CASSMTGNEAFF
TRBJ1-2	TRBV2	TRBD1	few	TGTGCCAGCATAGGAGGGGGCCGGGGCTACACCTTC	CASIGGGRGYTF
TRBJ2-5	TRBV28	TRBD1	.	TGTGCTAGCAGGATGACAGGGGGCCGCCAAGAGACCCAGTACTTC	CASRMTGGRQETQYF
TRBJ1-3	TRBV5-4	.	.	TGTGCCAGCAGCTTGGACAGGGATTTTGGAAACACCATATATTTT	CASSLDRDFGNTIYF
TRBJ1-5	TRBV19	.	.	TGTGCCAGTAGTATACAGGGCGACAATCAGCCCCAGCATTTT	CASSIQGDNQPQHF
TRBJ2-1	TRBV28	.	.	TGTGCCAGCAGTTTCCGGGGGGCGCGGTACAATGAGCAGTTCTTC	CASSFRGARYNEQFF
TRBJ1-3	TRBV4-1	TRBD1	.	TGCGCCAGCAGCCCTAGGACAGGGGCCTCTGGAAACACCATATATTTT	CASSPRTGASGNTIYF
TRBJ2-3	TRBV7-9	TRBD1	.	TGTGCCAGCAGCAGCACGGGGACAGGGTGGACAGATACGCAGTATTTT	CASSSTGTGWTDTQYF
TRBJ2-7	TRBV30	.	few	TGTGCCTGGGCGCGACTTCGGGGTGGCGAGCAGTACTTC	CAWARLRGGEQYF
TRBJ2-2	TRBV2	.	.	TGTGCCAGCAGTGATTTCCGCCCAGTCACCGGGGAGCTGTTTTTT	CASSDFRPVTGELFF
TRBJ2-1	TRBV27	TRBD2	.	TGTGCCAGCAGTTTAACTAGCGGGAGAAACGGTGAGCAGTTCTTC	CASSLTSGRNGEQFF
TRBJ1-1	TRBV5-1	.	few	TGCGCCAGCAGCTTCCCGGGAATGAACACTGAAGCTTTCTTT	CASSFPGMNTEAFF
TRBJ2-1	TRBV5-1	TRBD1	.	TGCGCCAGCAGCTCAACGACAGGGGGCAATGAGCAGTTCTTC	CASSSTTGGNEQFF
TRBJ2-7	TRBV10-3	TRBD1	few	TGTGCCATCAGTGAGTCAGGGACAGCGCCGTGGAGGGAGCAGTACTTC	CAISESGTAPWREQYF
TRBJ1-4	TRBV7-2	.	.	TGTGCCAGCAGCTTGGACAGCAACCGGGAAAAACTGTTTTTT	CASSLDSNREKLFF
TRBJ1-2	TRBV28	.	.	TGTGCCAGCAGCTATCCCGACAGTCGAAGCGACATAAGAAACTATGGCTACACCTTC	CASSYPDSRSDIRNYGYTF
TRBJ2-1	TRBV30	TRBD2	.	TGTGCCTGGAGTGTAGGCAGGTCCGGGGGGTACAATGAGCAGTTCTTC	CAWSVGRSGGYNEQFF
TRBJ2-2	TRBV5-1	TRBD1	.	TGCGCCAGCAGCTCCCAGATAACAGGGGTTGCCGGGGAGCTGTTTTTT	CASSSQITGVAGELFF